This TCR beta chain appears in the sequencing data of a study of shared clonotypes between healthy human individuals. The germline V gene has CDR1 SGHVS and CDR2 FQNEAQ. Trimming removed 5 bases from V and 4 bases from J; junction bases left unmatched: 10. The CDR3 extends over 15 amino acids. Study-level points and caveats: Sampling included only blood; tissue repertoires likely differ.

It was across several immunoSEQ plates that each subset's genomic DNA was evenly split. The authors sequenced unsorted PBMC DNA on ten immunoSEQ deep assay plates. Original methodology: ImmunoSEQ output held junction-only sequences without quality scores, so filtering differed. Sequenced by immunoSEQ multiplex PCR; TCRdb stores in-frame clones only, minus some. V and J calls and clone size follow that table, whereas D and trimming were derived from the DNA. The profile covers 490,000 or so clones, with 75% to 85% appearing a single time and over 10% taken by the ten largest. With respect to this clone: Antigen specificity is unknown.

The TCR comes from a woman in her forties in good health. Some clones in this sample may be carry-over from other donors' samples. V and J are TRBV7-8 and TRBJ2-7, with 8 positions matching TRBD2. Sample: PBMCs. The CDR3 DNA sequence: TGTGCCAGCAGCAAGGGGATAGCGGGAATTTACGAGCAGTACTTC. Amino acids: CASSKGIAGIYEQYF.